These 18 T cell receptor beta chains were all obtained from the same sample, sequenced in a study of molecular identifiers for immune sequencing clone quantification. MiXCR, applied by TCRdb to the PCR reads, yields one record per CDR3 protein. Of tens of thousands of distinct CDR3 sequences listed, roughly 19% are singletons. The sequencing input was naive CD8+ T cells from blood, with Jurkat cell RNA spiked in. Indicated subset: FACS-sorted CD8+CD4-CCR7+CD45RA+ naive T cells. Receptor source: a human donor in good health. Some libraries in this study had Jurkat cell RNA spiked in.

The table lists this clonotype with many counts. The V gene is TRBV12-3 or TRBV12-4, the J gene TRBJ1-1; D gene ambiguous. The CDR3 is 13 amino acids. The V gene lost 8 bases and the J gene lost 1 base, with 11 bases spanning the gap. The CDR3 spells CASCPPGNTEAFF. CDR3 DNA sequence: TGTGCCAGCTGCCCGCCAGGGAACACTGAAGCTTTCTTT.

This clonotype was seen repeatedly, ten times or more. This CDR3 reads CASTAILGAGGTDTQYF. CDR3 in DNA: TGTGCCAGCACCGCGATTTTGGGGGCCGGGGGCACAGATACGCAGTATTTT. The genes are TRBV28 and TRBJ2-3; D is perhaps TRBD1 (6 bases). V was clipped by 7 bases and J by 1 base, with 21 bases between them. Germline V gene data show CDR1 as MDHEN and CDR2 as SYDVKM. There are 17 residues in the CDR3.

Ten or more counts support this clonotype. The CDR3 sequence is CASSQDIGGTSWYEQYF. Here the CDR3 DNA reads TGCGCCAGCAGCCAAGATATAGGCGGGACTAGCTGGTACGAGCAGTACTTC. V gene TRBV4-3 combines with J gene TRBJ2-7; 9 bases align to TRBD2. The CDR3 is 17 amino acids. Germline-derived CDR1 and CDR2 are LGHNA and YSLEER. The trim removed 0 bases at V and 4 bases at J, leaving 10 bases unmatched.

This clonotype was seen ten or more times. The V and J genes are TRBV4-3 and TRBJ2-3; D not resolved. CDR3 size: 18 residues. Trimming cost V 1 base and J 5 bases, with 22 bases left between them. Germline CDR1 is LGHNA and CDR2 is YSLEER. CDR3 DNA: TGCGCCAGCAGCCAAGGCGATAAAATAGGGTCAGGTTTAGATACGCAGTATTTT. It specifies CASSQGDKIGSGLDTQYF.

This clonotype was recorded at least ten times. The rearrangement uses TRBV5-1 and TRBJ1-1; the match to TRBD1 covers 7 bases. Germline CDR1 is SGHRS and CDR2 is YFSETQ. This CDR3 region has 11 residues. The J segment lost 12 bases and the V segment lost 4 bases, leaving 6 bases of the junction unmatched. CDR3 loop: CASSRGQETFF. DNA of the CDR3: TGCGCCAGCAGCCGCGGACAGGAAACTTTCTTT.

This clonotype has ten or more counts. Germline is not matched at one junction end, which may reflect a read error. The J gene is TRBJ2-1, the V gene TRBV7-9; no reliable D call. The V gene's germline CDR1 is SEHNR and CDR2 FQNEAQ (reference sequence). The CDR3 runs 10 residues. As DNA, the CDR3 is TGTGCCAGCTCCAACAATGAGCAGTTCTTC. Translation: CASSNNEQFF.

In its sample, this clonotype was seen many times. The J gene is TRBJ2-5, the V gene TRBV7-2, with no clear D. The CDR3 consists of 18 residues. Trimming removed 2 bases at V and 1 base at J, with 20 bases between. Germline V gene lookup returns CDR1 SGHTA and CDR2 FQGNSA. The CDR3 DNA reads TGTGCCAGCAGCTTAAAGGGCACCGGGTCTCCAATCCAAGAGACCCAGTACTTC. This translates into CASSLKGTGSPIQETQYF.

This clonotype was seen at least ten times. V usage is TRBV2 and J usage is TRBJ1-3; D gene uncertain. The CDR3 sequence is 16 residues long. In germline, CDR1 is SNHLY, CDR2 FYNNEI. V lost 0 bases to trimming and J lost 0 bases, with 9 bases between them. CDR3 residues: CASSEAEAGSGNTIYF. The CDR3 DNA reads TGTGCCAGCAGTGAAGCTGAGGCAGGCTCTGGAAACACCATATATTTT.

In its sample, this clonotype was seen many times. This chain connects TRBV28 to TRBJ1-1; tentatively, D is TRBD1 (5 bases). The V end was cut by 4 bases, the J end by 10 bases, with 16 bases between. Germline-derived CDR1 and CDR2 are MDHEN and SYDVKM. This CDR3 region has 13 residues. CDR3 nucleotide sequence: TGTGCCAGCAGTTCCCGGGGCTCTCGTGGAGCTTTCTTT. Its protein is CASSSRGSRGAFF.

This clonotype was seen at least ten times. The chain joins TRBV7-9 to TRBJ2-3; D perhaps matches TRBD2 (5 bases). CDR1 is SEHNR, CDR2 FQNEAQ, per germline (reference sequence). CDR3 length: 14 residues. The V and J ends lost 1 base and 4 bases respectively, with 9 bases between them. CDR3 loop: CASSLVEGPDTQYF. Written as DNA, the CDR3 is TGTGCCAGCAGCTTAGTAGAGGGCCCAGATACGCAGTATTTT.

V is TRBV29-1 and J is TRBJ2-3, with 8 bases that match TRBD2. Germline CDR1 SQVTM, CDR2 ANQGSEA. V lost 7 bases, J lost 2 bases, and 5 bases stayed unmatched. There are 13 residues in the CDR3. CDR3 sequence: CSAVAGNTDTQYF. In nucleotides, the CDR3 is TGCAGCGCAGTAGCGGGGAACACAGATACGCAGTATTTT.

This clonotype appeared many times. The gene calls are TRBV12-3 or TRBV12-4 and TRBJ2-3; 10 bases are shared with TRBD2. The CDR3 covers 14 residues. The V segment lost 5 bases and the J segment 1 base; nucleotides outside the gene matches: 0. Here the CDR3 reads CASSSGRGTDTQYF. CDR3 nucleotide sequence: TGTGCCAGCAGTAGCGGGAGGGGCACAGATACGCAGTATTTT.

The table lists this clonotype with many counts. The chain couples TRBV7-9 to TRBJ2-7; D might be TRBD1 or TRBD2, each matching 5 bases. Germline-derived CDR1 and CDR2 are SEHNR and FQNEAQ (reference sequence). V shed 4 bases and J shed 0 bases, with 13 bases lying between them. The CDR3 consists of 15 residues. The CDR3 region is CASSSPNGTSYEQYF. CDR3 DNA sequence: TGTGCCAGCAGCTCCCCTAACGGGACCTCCTACGAGCAGTACTTC.

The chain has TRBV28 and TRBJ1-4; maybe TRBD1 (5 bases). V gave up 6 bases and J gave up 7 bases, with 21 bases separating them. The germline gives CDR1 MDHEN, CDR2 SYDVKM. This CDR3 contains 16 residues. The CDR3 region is CASSRPGAAESEKLFF. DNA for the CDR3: TGTGCCAGCAGCCGTCCCGGGGCGGCTGAGAGTGAAAAACTGTTTTTT.

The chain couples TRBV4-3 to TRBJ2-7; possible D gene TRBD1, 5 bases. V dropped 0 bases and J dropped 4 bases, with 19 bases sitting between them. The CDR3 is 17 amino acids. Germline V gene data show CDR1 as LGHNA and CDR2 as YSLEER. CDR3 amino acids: CASSQDRAGLGVYEQYF. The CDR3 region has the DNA TGCGCCAGCAGCCAAGATCGGGCAGGGTTGGGCGTATACGAGCAGTACTTC.

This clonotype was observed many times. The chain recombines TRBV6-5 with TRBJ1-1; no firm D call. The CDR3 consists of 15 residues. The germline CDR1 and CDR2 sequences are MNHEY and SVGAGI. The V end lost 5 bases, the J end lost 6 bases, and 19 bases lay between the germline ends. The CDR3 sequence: CASSPILSGIAEAFF. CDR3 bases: TGTGCCAGCAGTCCAATCCTCTCCGGGATCGCTGAAGCTTTCTTT.

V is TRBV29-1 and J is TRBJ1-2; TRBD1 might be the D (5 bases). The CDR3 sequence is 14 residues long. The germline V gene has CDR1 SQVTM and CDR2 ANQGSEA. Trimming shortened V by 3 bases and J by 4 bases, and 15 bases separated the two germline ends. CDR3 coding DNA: TGCAGCGTTGAGGGACTGCAGGGTACCTATGGCTACACCTTC. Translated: CSVEGLQGTYGYTF.

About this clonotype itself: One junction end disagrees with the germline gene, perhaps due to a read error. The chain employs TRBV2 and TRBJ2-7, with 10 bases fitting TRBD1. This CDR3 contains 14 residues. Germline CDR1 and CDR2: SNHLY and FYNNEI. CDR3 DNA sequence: TGTGCCAACAGTTTGGGACAGGGGTTCTACGAGCAGTACTTC. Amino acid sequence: CANSLGQGFYEQYF.